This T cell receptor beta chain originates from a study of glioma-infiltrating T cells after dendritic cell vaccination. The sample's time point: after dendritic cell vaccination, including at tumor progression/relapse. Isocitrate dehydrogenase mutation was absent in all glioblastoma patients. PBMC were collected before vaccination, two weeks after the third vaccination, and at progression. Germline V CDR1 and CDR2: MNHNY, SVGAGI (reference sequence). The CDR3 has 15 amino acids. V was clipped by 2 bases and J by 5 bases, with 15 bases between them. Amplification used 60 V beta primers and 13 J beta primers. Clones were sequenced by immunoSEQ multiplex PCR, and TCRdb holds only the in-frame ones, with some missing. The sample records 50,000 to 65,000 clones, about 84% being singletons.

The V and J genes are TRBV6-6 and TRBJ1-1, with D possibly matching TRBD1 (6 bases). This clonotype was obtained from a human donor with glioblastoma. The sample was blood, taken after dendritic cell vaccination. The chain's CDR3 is CASSYEQGIGTEAFF. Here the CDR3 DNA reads TGTGCCAGCAGTTACGAGCAGGGGATTGGAACTGAAGCTTTCTTT.